This entry lists 22 T cell receptor beta chains sequenced from one sample in a study of T and B cells in COVID-19 patients (dated by TCRdb to 2018 to 2021). TCRdb shows the sequencer as Illumina MiSeq. TRB rearrangements were amplified by multiplex PCR with BIOMED2 TRB-A/B primer pools. TCRdb reworked the public reads: Q25 trimming with fastp, MiXCR clone assembly, productive beta chains retained. Duplicate CDR3 protein sequences are folded into a single record with the most common DNA and genes. Present in this sample are about 22,000 distinct CDR3 sequences, over 25% of which were seen just once. The top ten clones comprise about 3% of the sample. TRB repertoires were amplified using about 220-500 ng of genomic DNA isolated from blood. What was sequenced was blood. These receptors were collected from a human donor who had recovered from COVID-19.

This clonotype was detected only a few times. The rearrangement uses TRBV13 and TRBJ1-2; 9 nucleotides agree with TRBD1. This CDR3 has 14 amino acids. The V and J ends lost 4 bases and 5 bases, in that order; junction bases with no gene match: 5. Germline values: CDR1 PRHDT, CDR2 FYEKMQ (reference sequence). The CDR3 DNA is TGTGCCAGCAGCTCCGGGACAGGGAGATATGGCTACACCTTC. It translates to CASSSGTGRYGYTF. Supplemented by reference TRBV13 and TRBJ1-2, the full variable domain reads AAGVIQSPRHLIKEKRETATLKCYPIPRHDTVYWYQQGPGQDPQFLISFYEKMQSDKGSIPDRFSAQQFSDYHSELNMSSLELGDSALYFCASSSGTGRYGYTFGSGTRLTVV.

This rearrangement joins TRBV7-9 to TRBJ1-3, with D uncertain. With 3 bases removed from V and 7 bases from J, the gap between germline ends came to 10 bases. Germline CDR1 SEHNR, CDR2 FQNEAQ (reference sequence). The CDR3 consists of 13 residues. DNA of the CDR3: TGTGCCAGCAGCTTCATGGGGTCGAACACCATATATTTT. It encodes CASSFMGSNTIYF.

The chain joins TRBV19 to TRBJ1-1, with 11 bases fitting TRBD1. Germline V gene sequence: CDR1 LNHDA, CDR2 SQIVND (reference sequence). V lost 0 bases, J lost 5 bases, and 2 bases stayed unmatched. CDR3 length: 15 residues. CDR3 amino acids: CASSIDGTGGTEAFF. DNA of the CDR3: TGTGCCAGTAGTATAGACGGGACAGGGGGAACTGAAGCTTTCTTT.

This clonotype came up many times. The chain links TRBV29-1 to TRBJ1-1; D is unclear. This CDR3 contains 13 residues. Germline V lookup: CDR1 SQVTM, CDR2 ANQGSEA. V was clipped by 5 bases and J by 2 bases, with 12 bases between them. CDR3 sequence: CSVKVLGNTEAFF. The CDR3 DNA sequence: TGCAGCGTTAAAGTTCTGGGAAACACTGAAGCTTTCTTT.

The chain recombines TRBV6-5 with TRBJ1-6; 7 nucleotides match TRBD1. The V gene end was trimmed by 6 bases and the J gene end by 0 bases; junction bases not matched to a gene: 11. The germline CDR1 and CDR2 sequences are MNHEY and SVGAGI. The CDR3 is made up of 18 amino acids. The CDR3 nucleotides are TGTGCCAGCAGCCAGGACAGGACACTAAACTCCTATAATTCACCCCTCCACTTT. It yields the protein CASSQDRTLNSYNSPLHF.

The rearrangement uses TRBV12-3 or TRBV12-4 and TRBJ1-3; no clear D. V gave up 3 bases and J gave up 3 bases, with 3 bases separating them. This CDR3 is built from 12 residues. In DNA form, the CDR3 reads TGTGCCAGCAGTTTTGGTGGAAACACCATATATTTT. Translating it yields CASSFGGNTIYF.

The chain is built from TRBV14 and TRBJ2-3; D unclear. Trimming left V 0 bases short and J 6 bases short, with 10 bases between. The CDR3 is made up of 14 amino acids. The germline V gene has CDR1 SGHDN and CDR2 FVKESK. The CDR3 DNA follows: TGTGCCAGCAGCCAAGACAGCCGGTTCGATACGCAGTATTTT. Protein sequence: CASSQDSRFDTQYF.

This clonotype was seen a handful of times. The chain combines TRBV5-6 with TRBJ1-6; D ambiguous. V shed 4 bases and J shed 9 bases, with 14 bases lying between them. The CDR3 contains 14 residues. Germline V gene sequence: CDR1 SGHDT, CDR2 YYEEEE. The CDR3 DNA follows: TGTGCCAGCAGCCTGGACCCAGAGGGTTCACCCCTCCACTTT. It translates to CASSLDPEGSPLHF.

The J gene is TRBJ1-1, the V gene TRBV4-2; D possibly corresponds to TRBD1 (6 bases). Germline CDR1 reads LGHNA; CDR2 reads YNFKEQ. V gave up 1 base and J gave up 1 base, with 13 bases separating them. This CDR3 is 16 amino acids long. CDR3 region: CASSQGSRGQNTEAFF. In nucleotides, the CDR3 is TGTGCCAGCAGCCAAGGAAGCAGGGGACAGAACACTGAAGCTTTCTTT.

The chain is built from TRBV6-2 or TRBV6-3 and TRBJ2-3; tentative D call: TRBD2 (6 bases). V was clipped by 6 bases and J by 2 bases, with 15 bases between them. Germline lookup yields CDR1 MNHEY and CDR2 SVGEGT. The CDR3 has 15 residues. The CDR3 here is CASSRRGPPTDTQYF. As DNA, the CDR3 is TGTGCCAGCAGCCGGCGGGGCCCCCCCACAGATACGCAGTATTTT.

DNA of the CDR3: TGTGCCAGCCGGAGTAGTGATCAGCCCCAGCATTTT. This sequence encodes CASRSSDQPQHF. The chain recombines TRBV10-3 with TRBJ1-5; D gene uncertain. The CDR3 length is 12 residues. V was trimmed by 10 bases and J by 5 bases, leaving 12 bases between them. The germline V gene has CDR1 ENHRY and CDR2 SYGVKD.

This clonotype turned up a few times. This chain uses TRBV30 with TRBJ2-7; D is uncertain. This CDR3 contains 15 residues. CDR1 is GTSNPN, CDR2 SVGIG, per germline (reference sequence). The V and J ends lost 0 bases and 0 bases respectively, with 12 bases between them. In DNA form, the CDR3 reads TGTGCCTGGAGTGTATCTCTTCTTAGCTCCTACGAGCAGTACTTC. As protein: CAWSVSLLSSYEQYF.

This clonotype came up many times. The chain uses TRBV27 and TRBJ2-3; tentative D call: TRBD1 (5 bases). Trimming pared 6 bases from V and 2 bases from J, leaving 12 bases between. Per the germline V gene, CDR1 is MNHEY and CDR2 is SMNVEV (reference sequence). The CDR3 length is 14 residues. This CDR3 reads CASRLGAFTDTQYF. The CDR3 DNA is TGTGCCAGCAGGCTTGGGGCCTTCACAGATACGCAGTATTTT.

This clonotype was detected ten times or more. The chain couples TRBV6-5 to TRBJ2-1, with 7 bases matching TRBD1. Germline V gene data show CDR1 as MNHEY and CDR2 as SVGAGI. The V and J ends lost 7 bases and 3 bases, in that order; junction bases with no gene match: 6. The CDR3 runs to 14 residues. The CDR3 nucleotides are TGTGCCAGCAATGAGCGACAGGGCTACAATGAGCAGTTCTTC. Translated: CASNERQGYNEQFF.

This chain uses TRBV20-1 with TRBJ1-1; weak D call: TRBD1 (5 bases). The germline V gene encodes CDR1 DFQATT and CDR2 SNEGSKA (reference sequence). The CDR3 is 14 amino acids. Trimming left V 6 bases short and J 3 bases short, with 17 bases between. CDR3 DNA: TGCAGTGCCAGACGCGGGACTTGGGACACTGAAGCTTTCTTT. Translation: CSARRGTWDTEAFF.

The J gene is TRBJ2-1, the V gene TRBV6-1, with TRBD2 matching 8 bases. The V gene's germline CDR1 is MNHNS and CDR2 SASEGT. J was trimmed by 0 bases and V by 6 bases; bases with no gene match: 10. The CDR3 is 17 amino acids. CDR3 loop: CASSHGGDPNSYNEQFF. CDR3 coding DNA: TGTGCCAGCAGCCACGGGGGGGACCCCAACTCCTACAATGAGCAGTTCTTC.

This clonotype was seen a few times. The J gene is TRBJ1-1, the V gene TRBV27, with D unresolved. Germline lookup yields CDR1 MNHEY and CDR2 SMNVEV (reference sequence). V lost 6 bases, J lost 2 bases, and 13 bases lay in between. CDR3 length equals 14 residues. The CDR3 loop is CASRQVGINTEAFF. The CDR3 nucleotides read TGTGCCAGCAGACAAGTAGGGATAAACACTGAAGCTTTCTTT.

This clonotype appeared many times. The gene calls are TRBV15 and TRBJ2-1; weak D call: TRBD2 (6 bases). With 3 bases removed from V and 8 bases from J, the gap between germline ends came to 17 bases. Germline V lookup: CDR1 LNHNV, CDR2 YYDKDF (reference sequence). CDR3 size: 15 residues. The CDR3 protein is CATSSRLVGGDEQFF. The CDR3 DNA reads TGTGCCACCAGCAGCCGCCTAGTGGGGGGAGATGAGCAGTTCTTC.

The chain is built from TRBV27 and TRBJ1-3; D is ambiguous. Trimming left V 5 bases short and J 0 bases short, with 8 bases between. The CDR3 extends over 14 amino acids. Germline CDR1 MNHEY, CDR2 SMNVEV (reference sequence). The CDR3 is CASSPDSSGNTIYF. CDR3 DNA: TGTGCCAGCAGTCCCGATAGCTCTGGAAACACCATATATTTT.

This clonotype has just a few counts. The chain employs TRBV11-1 and TRBJ2-7; unclear D gene. Germline CDR1 and CDR2: SGHAT and FQDESV (reference sequence). Deletions cut 5 bases from V and 5 bases from J, with 10 bases between. The CDR3 is made up of 12 amino acids. CDR3 nucleotide sequence: TGTGCCAGCAGCCCTCATCCCAACGAGCAGTACTTC. Translation: CASSPHPNEQYF.

This chain connects TRBV6-5 to TRBJ2-1, with TRBD2 matching over 9 bases. Germline lookup yields CDR1 MNHEY and CDR2 SVGAGI. The CDR3 has 14 residues. The V gene end was trimmed by 4 bases and the J gene end by 5 bases; junction bases not matched to a gene: 3. Written as DNA, the CDR3 is TGTGCCAGCAGTTGGTTAGCGGGAGACAATGAGCAGTTCTTC. Residues: CASSWLAGDNEQFF.

The rearrangement uses TRBV15 and TRBJ1-4; 9 bases are shared with TRBD1. V lost 0 bases to trimming and J lost 8 bases; unmatched junction nucleotides: 19. The CDR3 covers 20 residues. CDR1 LNHNV and CDR2 YYDKDF come from the germline V gene (reference sequence). The CDR3 nucleotides are TGTGCCACCAGCAGAGATTATCCCACAGGGGGCCTCCCTGCCGTCGAAAAACTGTTTTTT. Its translation is CATSRDYPTGGLPAVEKLFF.